This T cell receptor beta chain was recovered during a study of CD8+ T cells in alopecia areata. Study as a whole: The drug, oral tofacitinib, was given to treated patients at 5 to 10 mg twice daily. It was 6 to 18 months of tofacitinib, and then there were 6 months off drug. Study-wide results and limits: Greater clonality was observed in lesional scalp samples, especially alopecia totalis/universalis, versus normal scalp.

As for treatment: oral pan-JAK inhibitor, 5-10 mg twice daily. CDR3 length: 13 residues. Germline CDR1 is MNHNS and CDR2 is SASEGT. Trimming removed 6 bases at V and 2 bases at J, with 10 bases between. On this clone: Its antigen is currently unknown.

Reverse transcribed after extraction, RNA yielded cDNA as the sequencing template. Sequencing was performed with immunoSEQ multiplex PCR; in TCRdb, only in-frame clones are kept and a portion is missing. The table includes 150,000 to 200,000 clones, 60% to 75% detected once. This sequence joins TRBV6-1 and TRBJ1-2; D may be TRBD1 (5 bases). The sequence was collected from a human donor with alopecia areata. Specimen: CD4+ T cells sorted from blood, collected at week 24, from a patient treated with tofacitinib. Here the CDR3 reads CASRPTENYGYTF. CDR3 DNA sequence: TGTGCCAGCAGGCCGACAGAGAACTATGGCTACACCTTC.